This T cell receptor (beta chain) appears in the sequencing data of a study of cytomegalovirus exposure and HLA in healthy donors (dated by TCRdb to the late 2010s). Study-wide context: A later analysis indicated that the 95 to 150 validation repertoires were generated on the platform also employed for the approximately 700 repertoires of the first cohort. To predict cytomegalovirus infection status, the study brought together high-throughput TCR immunosequencing, statistical association of individual TCRs with disease status, and machine learning. The study was designed to test whether signatures of past pathogen exposure could be identified by cataloging public T cell receptors. A separate validation cohort of 100 to 150 different subjects was used in addition to the approximately 700-subject first cohort. Beyond this particular receptor, the publication reports: Most TCR sequences were seen in very few donors, while some public TCRs were found in many individuals. A later analysis found that TCRs clustered in the first cohort also tended to co-occur in the 120 validation repertoires, with more than 90% of cluster scores above 0. The validation cohort had no HLA typing available for a later analysis, so co-occurrence within that cohort was assessed over all 120 or so repertoires. It was suggested by the authors that the approach could potentially be generalized to other disease states and immunological phenotypes. The classifier was reported to diagnose cytomegalovirus status with high specificity and sensitivity in both the original and validation cohorts. The study listed 164 TCR beta chains as associated with cytomegalovirus. A few of the identified cytomegalovirus-associated TCR beta chains were confirmed in vitro to be specific for cytomegalovirus antigens.

Separate from the roughly 650-subject first cohort, the validation cohort of roughly 110 subjects was the group to which the donors belonged. As regards this clone: No cognate antigen has been identified for it. No base-level quality is on record; no much larger clone is a single base apart.

Receptor amplification or capture employed the immunoSEQ multiplex PCR assay. Concerning the study's data processing: A statistical classification framework was built to diagnose cytomegalovirus status from the catalog of TCR beta chain sequences. TCRdb mirrors the immuneACCESS table, restricted to in-frame sequences. Some clones are absent from its copies; in checked studies, under half trace to an unresolved V gene, and the reason for the others is unknown. V, J and clone size are taken as reported in that table, and D and trimming were inferred from the DNA itself. Within this sample are 120,000 or so clones, with roughly 90% of them counted one time only. The leading ten clones occupy approximately 2% of the sample. The germline V gene yields MNHEY for CDR1 and SVGAGI for CDR2. V is reduced by 6 bases and J by 4 bases, leaving a spacing of 12 bases between them. Counted from cysteine to phenylalanine, this CDR3 has 13 amino acids. The sequence is cut down to CDR3 DNA, 39 bases in frame from base 1.

The chain links TRBV6-5 with TRBJ1-1; TRBD1 might be the D gene, on 5 matching bases. Sequencing was carried out using PBMCs. The clonotype originates from a woman aged 18-29 years in good health and CMV-seronegative. Read as DNA, the sequence is TGTGCCAGCAGGACCTTGGGGGGCACTGAAGCTTTCTTT. This codes for CASRTLGGTEAFF.